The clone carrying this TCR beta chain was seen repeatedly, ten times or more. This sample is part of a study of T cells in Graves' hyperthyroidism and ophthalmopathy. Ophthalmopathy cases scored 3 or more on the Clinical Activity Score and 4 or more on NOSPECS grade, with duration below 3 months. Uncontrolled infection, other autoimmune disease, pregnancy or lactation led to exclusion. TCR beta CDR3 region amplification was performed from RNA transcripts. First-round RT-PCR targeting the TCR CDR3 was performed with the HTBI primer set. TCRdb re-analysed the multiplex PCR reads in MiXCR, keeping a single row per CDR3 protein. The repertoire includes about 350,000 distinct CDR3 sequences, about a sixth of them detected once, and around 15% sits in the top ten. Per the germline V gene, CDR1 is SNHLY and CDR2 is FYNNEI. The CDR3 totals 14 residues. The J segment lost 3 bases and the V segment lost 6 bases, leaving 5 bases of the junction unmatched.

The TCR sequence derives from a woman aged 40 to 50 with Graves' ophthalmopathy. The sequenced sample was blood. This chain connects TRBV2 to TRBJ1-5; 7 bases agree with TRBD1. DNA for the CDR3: TGTGCCAGCAGACGAGACAGGGACAATCAGCCCCAGCATTTT. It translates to CASRRDRDNQPQHF.